These 3 T cell receptor beta chains came from one sample sequenced in a study of tumor-infiltrating lymphocytes in primary liver carcinoma. Unsorted bulk tissue (roughly 18-32 mg) underwent RNA and DNA co-extraction. With around 490 ng total RNA as template and a constant-region primer, TCR beta cDNA was made. ARM-PCR, slightly modified, supplied the TCR beta libraries through three nested multiplex PCR rounds. TRBV1-TRBV30 forward primers and a C-beta reverse primer were used in the first two PCR rounds, which each ran for approximately 11 cycles. TCRdb reanalysed the multiplex PCR reads using MiXCR and keeps one entry per CDR3 protein. Altogether 99,000 or so distinct CDR3 sequences are present, around 83% being singletons, with the ten largest covering more than 15%. Sequences were obtained from liver tumor tissue from sampling region 3. Subset in this sample: tumor region T3, left-lateral pole. The receptors stem from a man aged 40-49 years with primary liver carcinoma and hepatitis B virus infection.

This chain connects TRBV4-2 to TRBJ2-7, with 14 bases identical to TRBD2. Germline assignment: CDR1 LGHNA and CDR2 YNFKEQ. The CDR3 loop spans 16 amino acids. The V gene end was trimmed by 1 base and the J gene end by 5 bases; junction bases not matched to a gene: 4. CDR3 sequence: CASSQGGTSGSDEQYF. The CDR3 DNA reads TGTGCCAGCAGCCAAGGAGGGACTAGCGGGAGTGACGAGCAGTACTTC.

This chain connects TRBV11-1 to TRBJ2-2; tentatively, D is TRBD1 (6 bases). The V gene lost 9 bases and the J gene lost 7 bases, with 15 bases spanning the gap. Germline CDR1 reads SGHAT; CDR2 reads FQDESV (reference sequence). The CDR3 runs to 13 residues. The CDR3 sequence is CASSLWDIGELFF. CDR3 sequence (DNA): TGTGCCAGTAGCCTTTGGGACATCGGGGAGCTGTTTTTT.

The sample holds one count of this clonotype. Mismatch with germline at one junction end may stem from a read error. The chain links TRBV11-3 to TRBJ2-1; D is undetermined. Germline V gives CDR1 SGHNT, CDR2 YENEEA. The CDR3 is 12 amino acids. The CDR3 DNA is TGTGCCAGCGGCCTAAATGCCAATGAGCAGTGCTTC. Protein sequence: CASGLNANEQCF.